This TCR beta chain was sequenced in a study of OX40 agonist ivuxolimab in advanced cancers. Looking at the study overall: Ivuxolimab was a fully human IgG2 agonistic monoclonal antibody targeting the costimulatory receptor OX40 (CD134). Intravenous ivuxolimab was administered to patients every 2 weeks at six dose levels: 0.01, 0.1, 0.3, 1.5, 3 and 10 mg/kg. Among the approximately 54 dose-escalation patients, about 20 had hepatocellular carcinoma, 15 melanoma, 9 renal cell carcinoma and 9 head and neck cancer. In the dose-escalation cohort, roughly four fifths of patients were male, and the mean age was roughly 60 years, with a range of roughly 20 to 85. Patients were allowed to have had prior anti-PD-1, anti-PD-L1 or anti-CTLA-4 therapy, and 40% of the dose-escalation patients had been treated with checkpoint inhibitors. Partial responses were achieved by three dose-escalation patients, of whom one had hepatocellular carcinoma and two had cutaneous melanoma. Peripheral TCRbeta sequencing aimed to test whether ivuxolimab altered TCR sequence diversity and caused clonal T-cell expansion. The paper reports the monotherapy dose-escalation portion (N of about 54 patients) of the phase I ivuxolimab trial.

Broad study findings and their caveats: Low levels of normalized T-cell clonal expansion were also seen in some patients who did not respond. On average, CD8+ T cells showed more expanded clones than CD4+ T cells after ivuxolimab. Which antigens the clonally expanded peripheral T cells were specific for was not determined. In partial responders in the 0.1-3.0 mg/kg groups, normalized peripheral clonal expansion was found to be among the lowest, especially among CD8+ T cells. At doses of 0.1 to 3.0 mg/kg, clonal expansion of both CD4+ and CD8+ blood T cells was observed from baseline to week 6.

The trial excluded patients who had a history of autoimmune disease or who were on systemic immunosuppression. Peripheral blood for TCR sequencing was collected from all dose cohorts at baseline, on cycle 4 day 1, and on cycle 7 day 1. The samples were taken from a phase I, first-in-human, multicenter, open-label dose-escalation trial of ivuxolimab. Adults with locally advanced or metastatic melanoma, renal cell carcinoma, hepatocellular carcinoma or head and neck squamous cell carcinoma were enrolled in the trial. CD4+ and CD8+ T cells were sorted separately from peripheral blood before TCR sequencing. Concerning this clone: What antigen it recognizes has not been identified. No base qualities exist here, and no much larger clone lies one base off it.

V ends up 4 bases short and J 0 bases short, with an unmatched junction base count of 2. CDR1 LNHDA and CDR2 SQIVND were looked up in the germline V gene (reference sequence). From the cysteine through the phenylalanine, the CDR3 covers 14 amino acids. The entry retains the CDR3 DNA only, 42 bases that are in frame from base 1. For sequencing of the TCRbeta CDR3 region, genomic DNA was extracted from the sorted cells. The immunoSEQ Assay was used to sequence the TCRbeta CDR3 regions. The immuneACCESS repertoire file appears here via TCRdb, limited to in-frame rearrangements. These files lack a portion of the clones; in checked studies, under half of the deficit traces to unresolved V genes, and the cause of the others is not known. In this sample the table shows about 100,000 clones, 90% of which occur a single time. Roughly 0.16% of the sample goes to the ten largest clones.

Material: CD4+ or CD8+ T cells sorted from blood, obtained in a trial of the OX40 agonist ivuxolimab. This sequence originates from an adult with an advanced solid tumor such as melanoma, head and neck, liver or kidney cancer. In this chain, TRBV19 is recombined with TRBJ2-7, and TRBD2 aligns with 8 junction nucleotides. The CDR3 region: CASSSGGSSYEQYF. The bases read TGTGCCAGTAGTAGCGGGGGGAGCTCCTACGAGCAGTACTTC.